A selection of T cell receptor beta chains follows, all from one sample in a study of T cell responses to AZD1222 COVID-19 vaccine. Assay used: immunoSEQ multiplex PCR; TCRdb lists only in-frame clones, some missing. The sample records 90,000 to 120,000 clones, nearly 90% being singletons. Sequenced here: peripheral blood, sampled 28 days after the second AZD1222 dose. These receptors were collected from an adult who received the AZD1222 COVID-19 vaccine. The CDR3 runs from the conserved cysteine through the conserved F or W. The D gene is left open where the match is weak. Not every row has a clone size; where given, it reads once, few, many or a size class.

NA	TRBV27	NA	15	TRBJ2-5	CASSSGQGSQETQYF	TGTGCCAGCAGTTCGGGTCAGGGGTCCCAAGAGACCCAGTACTTC
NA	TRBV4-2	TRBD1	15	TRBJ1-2	CASSQEDRDGYGYTF	TGTGCCAGCAGCCAAGAAGACAGGGACGGCTATGGCTACACCTTC
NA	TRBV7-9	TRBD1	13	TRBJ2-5	CASSLGQGETQYF	TGTGCCAGCAGCTTAGGACAGGGAGAGACCCAGTACTTC
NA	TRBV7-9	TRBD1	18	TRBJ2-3	CASSLPGQGVPWADTQYF	TGTGCCAGCAGCTTGCCGGGACAGGGGGTTCCCTGGGCAGATACGCAGTATTTT
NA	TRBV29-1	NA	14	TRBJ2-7	CSVQGQEGAYEQYF	TGCAGCGTACAGGGCCAGGAAGGTGCCTACGAGCAGTACTTC
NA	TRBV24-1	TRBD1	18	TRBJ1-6	CATRILSGTDQVNSPLHF	TGTGCCACCAGAATCCTAAGTGGGACAGACCAAGTAAATTCACCCCTCCACTTT
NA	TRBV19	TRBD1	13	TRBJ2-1	CASHIEGAGEQFF	TGTGCCAGCCACATCGAGGGGGCAGGGGAGCAGTTCTTC
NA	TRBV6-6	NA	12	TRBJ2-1	CASSYQGREQFF	TGTGCCAGCAGTTACCAGGGTCGAGAGCAGTTCTTC
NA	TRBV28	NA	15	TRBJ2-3	CASNPGTASTDTQYF	TGTGCCAGCAATCCAGGGACCGCTAGCACAGATACGCAGTATTTT
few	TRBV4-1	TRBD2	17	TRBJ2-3	CASSTVLAGGRTDTQYF	TGCGCCAGCAGCACTGTCCTAGCGGGGGGACGCACAGATACGCAGTATTTT
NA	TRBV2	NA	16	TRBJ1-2	CASSEARGGLSYGYTF	TGTGCCAGCAGTGAAGCCCGGGGGGGCTTAAGCTATGGCTACACCTTC
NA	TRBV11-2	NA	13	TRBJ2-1	CASSLGDNNEQFF	TGTGCCAGCAGCTTAGGGGACAACAATGAGCAGTTCTTC
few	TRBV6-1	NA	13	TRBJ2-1	CASSDGPYNEQFF	TGTGCCAGCAGTGATGGCCCGTACAATGAGCAGTTCTTC
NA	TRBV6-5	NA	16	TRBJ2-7	CASSYSITGLSYEQYF	TGTGCCAGCAGTTACTCGATTACAGGGCTATCCTACGAGCAGTACTTC
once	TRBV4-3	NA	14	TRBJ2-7	CASSQDRRSYEQYF	TGCGCCAGCAGCCAAGATAGACGCTCCTACGAGCAGTACTTC
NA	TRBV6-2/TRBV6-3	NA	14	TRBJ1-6	CASSYAGKNSPLHF	TGTGCCAGCAGTTACGCAGGAAAGAATTCACCCCTCCACTTT
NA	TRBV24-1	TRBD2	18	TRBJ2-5	CATSDSWGLAGAQETQYF	TGTGCCACCAGTGATTCATGGGGACTAGCGGGTGCCCAAGAGACCCAGTACTTC
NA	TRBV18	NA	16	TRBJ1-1	CASSPADGKMNTEAFF	TGTGCCAGCTCACCAGCTGACGGAAAGATGAACACTGAAGCTTTCTTT
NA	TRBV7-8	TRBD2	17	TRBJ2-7	CASSPPPLAGGIYEQYF	TGTGCCAGCAGCCCCCCCCCACTAGCGGGGGGAATCTACGAGCAGTACTTC
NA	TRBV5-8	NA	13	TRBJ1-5	CASRVIETGPQHF	TGTGCCAGCAGGGTGATAGAGACGGGGCCCCAGCATTTT
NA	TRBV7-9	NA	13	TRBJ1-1	CASSSDWNTEAFF	TGTGCCAGCAGCTCCGACTGGAACACTGAAGCTTTCTTT
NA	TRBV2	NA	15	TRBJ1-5	CASSESLVSNQPQHF	TGTGCCAGCAGTGAATCTCTGGTATCCAATCAGCCCCAGCATTTT